The 31 T cell receptor beta chains presented below share a single source sample, sequenced in a study of Graves' ophthalmopathy and Graves' hyperthyroidism (dated by TCRdb to 2017 to 2018). For sequencing, an Illumina HiSeq 2000 was employed. TCR beta CDR3 regions were amplified from RNA transcripts for repertoire sequencing. HTBI primers and the Qiagen OneStep RT-PCR kit were used in a first-round RT-PCR, which was followed by a second-round multiplex PCR, size selection and purification. TCRdb cleaned the public reads at Q25 with fastp, built clones with MiXCR and kept in-frame beta chains. Each entry is one CDR3 protein sequence, shown with its most common DNA and genes. For this sample the table gives around 1.1 million distinct CDR3 sequences, of which roughly two fifths were detected only once. 11% of the sample comes from the top ten. The sample consisted of peripheral blood or thyroid tissue (not recorded which). The receptors derive from an adult man with Graves' hyperthyroidism.

To note about this clonotype: One end of the junction fails to match germline, which may point to a read error. The chain has TRBV20-1 and TRBJ2-7; D is unclear. The CDR3 is 14 amino acids. Germline CDR1 reads DFQATT; CDR2 reads SNEGSKA (reference sequence). The CDR3 nucleotides read TGCAGTGCTGGAGAGCCTGTGGAATTCTACGAGCAGTACTTC. Translated: CSAGEPVEFYEQYF.

In its sample, this clonotype was seen many times. This chain uses TRBV9 with TRBJ2-5; D not certain. The V end lost 0 bases, the J end lost 1 base, and 10 bases lay between the germline ends. Germline CDR1 is SGDLS and CDR2 is YYNGEE. The CDR3 is 15 residues long. CDR3 sequence: CASSVGRPTQETQYF. The CDR3 DNA sequence: TGTGCCAGCAGCGTAGGACGGCCAACCCAAGAGACCCAGTACTTC.

The chain joins TRBV15 to TRBJ2-1; D is ambiguous. Per germline, CDR1 LNHNV and CDR2 YYDKDF (reference sequence). Trimming took off 7 bases at V and 0 bases at J, with 10 bases between the two ends. This CDR3 contains 14 residues. The CDR3 DNA follows: TGTGCCACCAAAACCTTGAGCTCCTACAATGAGCAGTTCTTC. Encoded protein: CATKTLSSYNEQFF.

The sample holds a few counts of this clonotype. J is TRBJ1-4 and V is TRBV7-9; D is ambiguous. The germline V gene encodes CDR1 SEHNR and CDR2 FQNEAQ (reference sequence). V was clipped by 4 bases and J by 6 bases, with 6 bases between them. CDR3 length: 12 amino acids. CDR3 coding DNA: TGTGCCAGCAGCTCCTATGATGAAAAACTGTTTTTT. This sequence encodes CASSSYDEKLFF.

As for this clonotype: One base away lies a much larger clone, so this may be a sequencing read error. The chain combines TRBV15 with TRBJ2-5; 9 nucleotides align to TRBD1. Germline V CDR1 and CDR2: LNHNV, YYDKDF (reference sequence). This CDR3 region has 18 residues. With V trimmed by 3 bases and J by 1 base, 12 bases remained unmatched. The CDR3 sequence is CATSSGREGTGIQETQYF. CDR3 nucleotides: TGTGCCACCAGCAGTGGAAGGGAAGGGACAGGGATCCAAGAGACCCAGTACTTC.

This clonotype was recorded a few times. The J gene is TRBJ1-5, the V gene TRBV12-3 or TRBV12-4, with 8 nucleotides matching TRBD1. The CDR3 sequence is 15 residues long. V was clipped by 6 bases and J by 1 base; unmatched bases: 5. This chain's CDR3 is CASRVDRASNQPQHF. The DNA for the CDR3 is TGTGCCAGCAGAGTGGACAGGGCCAGCAATCAGCCCCAGCATTTT.

This clonotype was seen at least ten times. The V and J genes are TRBV15 and TRBJ2-5; the D is unclear. Trimming cost V 1 base and J 5 bases, with 8 bases left between them. This CDR3 has 13 residues. Germline CDR1 is LNHNV and CDR2 is YYDKDF (reference sequence). This CDR3 reads CATSRAEAETQYF. Here the CDR3 DNA reads TGTGCCACCAGCAGAGCAGAGGCGGAGACCCAGTACTTC.

This clonotype has a single count. Compared with germline, one end of the junction differs, possibly owing to a read error. This chain joins TRBV10-3 and TRBJ2-2; D is unclear. The CDR3 consists of 14 residues. Looked up from germline, CDR1 is ENHRY and CDR2 is SYGVKD. In DNA, the CDR3 is TGTGCCAGCAGTTACGGTGTTGACACCGGGGAGCTGTTTTTT. It encodes CASSYGVDTGELFF.

This clonotype was picked up many times. The genes are TRBV5-4 and TRBJ1-2; D is perhaps TRBD1 (5 bases). Germline lookup yields CDR1 SGHNT and CDR2 YYREEE (reference sequence). The germline V and J ends were trimmed by 0 bases and 4 bases, with 10 bases remaining between them. The CDR3 sequence is 14 residues long. The CDR3 region has the DNA TGTGCCAGCAGCTTGGAGACAGCCGCCTATGGCTACACCTTC. Residues: CASSLETAAYGYTF.

This chain connects TRBV7-4 to TRBJ1-5, with D maybe TRBD1 (6 bases). The CDR3 consists of 14 residues. Germline CDR1 SGHVT, CDR2 SQSDAQ. Trimming took off 6 bases at V and 4 bases at J, with 13 bases between the two ends. The DNA of the CDR3 is TGTGCCAGCAGGCCCCTAGGGGGAAATCAGCCCCAGCATTTT. It codes for CASRPLGGNQPQHF. The full variable domain, rest sourced from reference TRBV7-4 and TRBJ1-5, is GAGVSQSPRYKVAKRGRDVALRCDSISGHVTLYWYRQTLGQGSEVLTYSQSDAQRDKSGRPSGRFSAERPERSVSTLKIQRTEQGDSAVYLCASRPLGGNQPQHFGDGTRLSIL.

This clonotype was seen ten or more times. The rearrangement links TRBV28 to TRBJ2-5; D remains ambiguous. CDR1 is MDHEN, CDR2 SYDVKM, per germline. The CDR3 length is 11 residues. The V end lost 10 bases, the J end lost 5 bases, and 11 bases lay between the germline ends. The CDR3 is CATRTWETQYF. As DNA, the CDR3 is TGTGCCACCCGGACCTGGGAGACCCAGTACTTC. The complete variable domain, with remaining parts taken from reference TRBV28 and TRBJ2-5, reads DVKVTQSSRYLVKRTGEKVFLECVQDMDHENMFWYRQDPGLGLRLIYFSYDVKMKEKGDIPEGYSVSREKKERFSLILESASTNQTSMYLCATRTWETQYFGPGTRLLVL.

This clonotype has at least ten counts. The chain uses TRBV28 and TRBJ2-5; D not certain. CDR1 and CDR2 from the germline V gene are MDHEN and SYDVKM. This CDR3 has 14 amino acids. Trimming shortened V by 2 bases and J by 7 bases, and 14 bases separated the two germline ends. The CDR3 nucleotides read TGTGCCAGCAGTTTACCAAGCCGCCCCGGGACCCAGTACTTC. Translating gives CASSLPSRPGTQYF.

The V and J genes are TRBV2 and TRBJ2-5; 8 bases fit TRBD2. V lost 5 bases to trimming and J lost 11 bases; unmatched junction nucleotides: 7. Germline values: CDR1 SNHLY, CDR2 FYNNEI. This CDR3 has 12 residues. DNA for the CDR3: TGTGCCAGCAGTTTGAGCGGGGGACTTCAGTACTTC. Protein: CASSLSGGLQYF.

The chain has TRBV7-8 and TRBJ1-1; D perhaps matches TRBD1 (5 bases). This CDR3 region has 13 residues. Germline V gives CDR1 SGHVS, CDR2 FQNEAQ. V gave up 4 bases and J gave up 7 bases, with 13 bases separating them. CDR3 bases: TGTGCCAGCAGCTGGGACGGGGTTAGTGAAGCTTTCTTT. This sequence encodes CASSWDGVSEAFF.

This clonotype was seen ten or more times. V gene TRBV11-2 combines with J gene TRBJ2-7; unclear D gene. This CDR3 has 12 residues. CDR1 is SGHAT and CDR2 is FQNNGV in the germline V gene. Trimming stripped 5 bases from V and 5 bases from J, with 10 bases between. CDR3 bases: TGTGCCAGCAGCCGGACGTCCAACGAGCAGTACTTC. Amino acid sequence: CASSRTSNEQYF. The complete variable domain, with remaining parts taken from reference TRBV11-2 and TRBJ2-7, reads EAGVAQSPRYKIIEKRQSVAFWCNPISGHATLYWYQQILGQGPKLLIQFQNNGVVDDSQLPKDRFSAERLKGVDSTLKIQPAKLEDSAVYLCASSRTSNEQYFGPGTRLTVT.

The chain couples TRBV10-2 to TRBJ2-2; TRBD2 matches 10 bases. The V and J ends lost 4 bases and 2 bases, in that order; junction bases with no gene match: 4. Germline V lookup: CDR1 WSHSY, CDR2 SAAADI. There are 16 residues in the CDR3. Written as DNA, the CDR3 is TGCGCCAGCAGTGCCGGACTAGCGGACAACACCGGGGAGCTGTTTTTT. This translates into CASSAGLADNTGELFF.

This clonotype has more than one count but fewer than ten. This rearrangement joins TRBV7-8 to TRBJ1-5; a weak D match, TRBD1 (5 bases). The CDR3 has 14 amino acids. Germline assignment: CDR1 SGHVS and CDR2 FQNEAQ. The V end lost 7 bases, the J end lost 1 base, and 11 bases lay between the germline ends. The CDR3 sequence is CASKPGASNQPQHF. CDR3 bases: TGTGCCAGCAAGCCCGGGGCCAGCAATCAGCCCCAGCATTTT.

This clonotype was seen more than once but under ten times. The rearrangement joins TRBV2 to TRBJ2-5; D tentatively fits TRBD1 or TRBD2 (6 bases each). V was cut by 5 bases and J by 2 bases, with 15 bases left in between. The germline V gene has CDR1 SNHLY and CDR2 FYNNEI. There are 15 residues in the CDR3. CDR3 region: CASSLGGKRQETQYF. DNA for the CDR3: TGTGCCAGCAGTTTGGGGGGCAAGAGGCAAGAGACCCAGTACTTC.

This clonotype was observed a handful of times. The chain is built from TRBV12-3 or TRBV12-4 and TRBJ2-7; D is uncertain. The CDR3 has 12 amino acids. The germline V and J ends were trimmed by 4 bases and 6 bases, with 10 bases remaining between them. CDR3 in amino acids: CASSSRNGEQYF. In DNA, the CDR3 is TGTGCCAGCAGTTCACGAAACGGCGAGCAGTACTTC.

The V gene is TRBV4-1, the J gene TRBJ1-5, with TRBD1 identical over 9 bases. The CDR3 sequence is 17 residues long. Losses at the gene ends were 5 bases for V and 2 bases for J; bases not matched to a gene: 10. CDR1 is MGHRA and CDR2 is YSYEKL in the germline V gene. This CDR3 is CASSDPGTGYGNQPQHF. The CDR3 coding sequence is TGCGCCAGCAGCGACCCCGGGACAGGGTATGGCAATCAGCCCCAGCATTTT.

The table lists this clonotype with many counts. The chain has TRBV20-1 and TRBJ1-1, with 7 bases matching TRBD1. V trimming: 6 bases; J trimming: 3 bases; junction bases outside the gene matches: 10. The CDR3 is made up of 14 amino acids. Germline loops: CDR1 DFQATT, CDR2 SNEGSKA (reference sequence). CDR3 loop: CSASYSGGDTEAFF. CDR3 DNA sequence: TGCAGTGCCTCTTACTCAGGGGGGGACACTGAAGCTTTCTTT.

This chain uses TRBV7-8 with TRBJ2-5; D is unresolved. The germline gives CDR1 SGHVS, CDR2 FQNEAQ. V lost 6 bases and J lost 0, with 11 bases in between. The CDR3 totals 14 residues. The CDR3 region is CASSFNQYQETQYF. Here the CDR3 DNA reads TGTGCCAGCAGTTTTAATCAGTACCAAGAGACCCAGTACTTC.

The V gene is TRBV7-2, the J gene TRBJ2-7, with D possibly TRBD2 on 5 matching bases. Germline V gene sequence: CDR1 SGHTA, CDR2 FQGNSA. V gave up 8 bases and J gave up 3 bases, with 14 bases separating them. There are 13 residues in the CDR3. For the CDR3, the DNA is TGTGCCAGCCGAAACCGGGAACACTACGAGCAGTACTTC. Translating gives CASRNREHYEQYF.

This clonotype was detected many times. The V gene is TRBV25-1, the J gene TRBJ2-7; 11 bases are a match to TRBD2. Per germline, CDR1 MGHDK and CDR2 SYGVNS. J was trimmed by 4 bases and V by 2 bases; bases with no gene match: 4. The CDR3 totals 15 residues. CDR3 sequence: CASSEPGTSGYEQYF. The CDR3 DNA reads TGTGCCAGCAGTGAACCCGGGACTAGCGGATACGAGCAGTACTTC.

This clonotype was counted a few times. The CDR3 coding sequence is TGTGCCAGCAGTACTAGCGGGGGGCCAGGATCCTACGAGCAGTACTTC. Its protein product is CASSTSGGPGSYEQYF. The V and J genes are TRBV6-5 and TRBJ2-7; TRBD2 matches 12 bases. The CDR3 extends over 16 amino acids. Germline CDR1 MNHEY, CDR2 SVGAGI. V trimming: 5 bases; J trimming: 1 base; junction bases outside the gene matches: 6.

The J gene is TRBJ2-3, the V gene TRBV7-3, with D hard to call. Germline V gene lookup returns CDR1 SGHTA and CDR2 FQGTGA. V lost 2 bases and J 4 bases, leaving 7 bases between the germline ends. This CDR3 has 13 residues. The CDR3 DNA sequence: TGTGCCAGCAGCTTAGATGGGGCAGATACGCAGTATTTT. The encoded protein is CASSLDGADTQYF.

Comment on this clonotype: Compared with germline, one end of the junction differs, possibly owing to a read error. V usage is TRBV6-2 or TRBV6-3 and J usage is TRBJ1-1; D remains unclear. The V gene's germline CDR1 is MNHEY and CDR2 SVGEGT. The CDR3 consists of 14 residues. The CDR3 protein is CPSSYVTTNTEAFF. The CDR3 region has the DNA TGTCCCAGCAGTTACGTGACAACGAACACTGAAGCTTTCTTT.

This clonotype was seen a single time. A much larger clonotype is one base distant, so this may be a read error. This sequence joins TRBV10-3 and TRBJ1-6, with D perhaps TRBD1 (6 bases). CDR3 size: 17 residues. CDR1 and CDR2 from the germline V gene are ENHRY and SYGVKD. Between the trimmed V and J ends, which lost 5 bases and 9 bases, there was a span of 23 bases. CDR3 loop: CAISYLKTGLKASPLHF. The CDR3 DNA is TGTGCCATCAGTTACCTCAAAACAGGGCTCAAGGCTTCACCCCTCCACTTT.

This clonotype appeared many times. V is TRBV5-6 and J is TRBJ1-1, with TRBD1 matching 9 bases. The CDR3 runs 15 residues. V shed 3 bases, J shed 3 bases, and the junction held 6 bases outside the gene matches. In germline, CDR1 is SGHDT, CDR2 YYEEEE. The CDR3 protein is CASSWTGVAYTEAFF. The CDR3 DNA reads as TGTGCCAGCAGCTGGACAGGGGTTGCGTACACTGAAGCTTTCTTT.

This clonotype showed up many times. The chain carries TRBV7-9 and TRBJ2-5; D is possibly TRBD2 (5 bases). CDR3 length equals 15 residues. CDR1 and CDR2 (germline): SEHNR, FQNEAQ (reference sequence). V was cut by 6 bases and J by 5 bases, with 19 bases left in between. CDR3 protein: CASRAAASRRETQYF. CDR3 sequence (DNA): TGTGCCAGCAGAGCGGCGGCTAGCAGGAGGGAGACCCAGTACTTC.

In this sample, this clonotype turned up many times. This sequence joins TRBV2 and TRBJ1-6; tentatively, D is TRBD1 (5 bases). Germline V gene data show CDR1 as SNHLY and CDR2 as FYNNEI. V dropped 6 bases and J dropped 7 bases, with 13 bases sitting between them. CDR3 length equals 14 residues. CDR3 sequence (DNA): TGTGCCAGCAGGTCCGACAGCCTGAATTCACCCCTCCACTTT. Its protein product is CASRSDSLNSPLHF.